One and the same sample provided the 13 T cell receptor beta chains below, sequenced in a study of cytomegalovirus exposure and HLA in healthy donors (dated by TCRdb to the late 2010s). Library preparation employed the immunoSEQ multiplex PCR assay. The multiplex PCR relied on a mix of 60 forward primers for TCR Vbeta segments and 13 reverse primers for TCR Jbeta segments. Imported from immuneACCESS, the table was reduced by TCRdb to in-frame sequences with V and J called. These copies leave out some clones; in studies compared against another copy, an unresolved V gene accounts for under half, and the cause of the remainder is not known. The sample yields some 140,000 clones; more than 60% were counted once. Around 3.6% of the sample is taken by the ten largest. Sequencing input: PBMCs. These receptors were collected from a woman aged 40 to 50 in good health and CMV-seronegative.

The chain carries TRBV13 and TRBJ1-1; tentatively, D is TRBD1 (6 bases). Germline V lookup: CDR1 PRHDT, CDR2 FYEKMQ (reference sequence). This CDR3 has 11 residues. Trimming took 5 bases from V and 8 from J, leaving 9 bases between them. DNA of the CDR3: TGTGCCAGCAGCCTTGGACAGGAAGCTTTCTTT. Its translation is CASSLGQEAFF.

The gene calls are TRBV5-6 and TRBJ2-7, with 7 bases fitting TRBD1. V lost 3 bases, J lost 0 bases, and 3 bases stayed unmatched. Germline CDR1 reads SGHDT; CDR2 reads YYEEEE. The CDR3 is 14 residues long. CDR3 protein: CASSSGQVSYEQYF. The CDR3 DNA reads TGTGCCAGCAGCTCCGGACAGGTCTCCTACGAGCAGTACTTC.

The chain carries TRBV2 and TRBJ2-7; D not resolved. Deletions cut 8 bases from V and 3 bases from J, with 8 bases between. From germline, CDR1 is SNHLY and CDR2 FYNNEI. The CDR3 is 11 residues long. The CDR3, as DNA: TGTGCCAGCGGCGACTTCTACGAGCAGTACTTC. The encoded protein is CASGDFYEQYF.

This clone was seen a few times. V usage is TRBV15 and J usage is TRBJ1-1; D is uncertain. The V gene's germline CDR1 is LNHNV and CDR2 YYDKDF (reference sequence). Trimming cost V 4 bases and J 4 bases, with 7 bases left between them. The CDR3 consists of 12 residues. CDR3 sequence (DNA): TGTGCCACCAGCAACGAGGGCACTGAAGCTTTCTTT. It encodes CATSNEGTEAFF.

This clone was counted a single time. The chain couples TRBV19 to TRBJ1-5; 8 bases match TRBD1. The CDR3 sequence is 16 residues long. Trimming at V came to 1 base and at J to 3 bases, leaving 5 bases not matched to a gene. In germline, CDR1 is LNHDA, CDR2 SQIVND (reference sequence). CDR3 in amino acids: CASSIGTGNLNQPQHF. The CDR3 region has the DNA TGTGCCAGTAGTATAGGGACAGGGAACCTCAATCAGCCCCAGCATTTT.

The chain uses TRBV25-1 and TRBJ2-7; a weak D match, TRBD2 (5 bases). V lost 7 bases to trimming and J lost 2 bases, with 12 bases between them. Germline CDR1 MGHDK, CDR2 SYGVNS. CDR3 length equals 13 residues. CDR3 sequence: CASIQWRTYEQYF. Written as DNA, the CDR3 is TGTGCCAGCATCCAATGGAGGACCTACGAGCAGTACTTC.

The CDR3 sequence is CASSMGQGEANVLTF. CDR3 bases: TGTGCCAGCAGCATGGGACAGGGGGAGGCCAACGTCCTGACTTTC. V usage is TRBV7-8 and J usage is TRBJ2-6; 11 bases align to TRBD1. Germline assignment: CDR1 SGHVS and CDR2 FQNEAQ. The V gene end was trimmed by 5 bases and the J gene end by 6 bases; junction bases not matched to a gene: 3. The CDR3 is made up of 15 amino acids.

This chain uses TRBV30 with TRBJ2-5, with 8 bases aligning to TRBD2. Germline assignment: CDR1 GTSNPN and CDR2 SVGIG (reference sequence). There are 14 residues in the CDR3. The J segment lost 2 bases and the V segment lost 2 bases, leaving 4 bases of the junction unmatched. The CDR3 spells CAWSLAGSQETQYF. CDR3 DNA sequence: TGTGCCTGGAGTCTAGCGGGTTCTCAAGAGACCCAGTACTTC.

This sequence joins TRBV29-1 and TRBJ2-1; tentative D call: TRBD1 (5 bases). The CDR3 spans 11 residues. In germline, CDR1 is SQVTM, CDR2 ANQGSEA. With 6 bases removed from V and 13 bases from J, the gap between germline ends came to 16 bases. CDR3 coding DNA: TGCAGCGTGGTGACAGAACGGGTCCAGTTCTTC. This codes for CSVVTERVQFF.

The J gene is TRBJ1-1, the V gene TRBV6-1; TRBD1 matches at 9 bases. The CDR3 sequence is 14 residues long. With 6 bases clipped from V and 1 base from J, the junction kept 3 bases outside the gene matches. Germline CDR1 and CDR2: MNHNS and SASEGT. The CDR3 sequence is CASRTGGQNTEAFF. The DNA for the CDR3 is TGTGCCAGCAGGACAGGGGGTCAGAACACTGAAGCTTTCTTT.

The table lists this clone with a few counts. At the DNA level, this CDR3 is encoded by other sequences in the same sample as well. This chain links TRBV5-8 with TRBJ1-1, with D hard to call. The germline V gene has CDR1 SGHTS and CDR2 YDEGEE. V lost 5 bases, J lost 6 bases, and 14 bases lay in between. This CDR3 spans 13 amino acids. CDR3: CASSLNGRAEAFF. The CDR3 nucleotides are TGTGCCAGCAGTCTCAATGGGCGGGCTGAAGCTTTCTTT. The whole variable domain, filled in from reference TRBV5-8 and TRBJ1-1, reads EAGVTQSPTHLIKTRGQQATLRCSPISGHTSVYWYQQALGLGLQFLLWYDEGEERNRGNFPPRFSGRQFPNYSSELNVNALELEDSALYLCASSLNGRAEAFFGQGTRLTVV.

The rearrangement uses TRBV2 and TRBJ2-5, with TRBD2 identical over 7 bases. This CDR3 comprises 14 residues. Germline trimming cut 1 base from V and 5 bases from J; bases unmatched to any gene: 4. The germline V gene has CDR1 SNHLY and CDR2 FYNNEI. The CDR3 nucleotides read TGTGCCAGCAGTGAAGGTGCCGGGGGGGAGACCCAGTACTTC. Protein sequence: CASSEGAGGETQYF.

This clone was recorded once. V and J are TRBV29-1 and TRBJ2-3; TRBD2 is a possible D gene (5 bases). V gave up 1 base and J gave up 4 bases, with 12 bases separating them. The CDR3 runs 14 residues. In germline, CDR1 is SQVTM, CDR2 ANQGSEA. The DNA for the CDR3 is TGCAGCGTTGAAGCCGGACTCGGAGCAGATACGCAGTATTTT. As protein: CSVEAGLGADTQYF.